The 23 T cell receptor beta chains below were found in one sample sequenced in a study of blood T cell repertoires in COVID-19. Profiling relied on immunoSEQ multiplex PCR, and the TCRdb table lists in-frame clones only, not all of them. The repertoire holds around 200,000 clones, with 86% as singletons. What was sequenced was PBMCs or T cells enriched from blood (not recorded which). These receptors came from a middle-aged man with acute COVID-19.

The chain recombines TRBV3-1 (or the pseudogene TRBV3-2) with TRBJ2-1; 8 bases map to TRBD2. The CDR3 has 15 amino acids. Germline CDR1 LGHDT, CDR2 YNNKEL (reference sequence). Trimming removed 3 bases from V and 8 bases from J; junction bases left unmatched: 9. The CDR3 DNA reads as TGTGCCAGCAGCCATAGCGGGACGGATACCGATGAGCAGTTCTTC. Translation gives CASSHSGTDTDEQFF.

V gene TRBV9 combines with J gene TRBJ2-7; 12 bases line up with TRBD2. The CDR3 length is 15 residues. V lost 4 bases, J lost 3 bases, and 5 bases stayed unmatched. Germline CDR1 SGDLS, CDR2 YYNGEE. CDR3 coding DNA: TGTGCCAGCAGCCCCAGACTAGCGGGAGACTACGAGCAGTACTTC. Translation gives CASSPRLAGDYEQYF.

The chain links TRBV6-6 to TRBJ2-2; possibly TRBD2 for D (5 bases). The germline V and J ends were trimmed by 11 bases and 1 base, with 11 bases remaining between them. This CDR3 has 13 amino acids. Germline values: CDR1 MNHNY, CDR2 SVGAGI (reference sequence). The DNA for the CDR3 is TGTGCCGGGGAGAAACGGAACACCGGGGAGCTGTTTTTT. It translates to CAGEKRNTGELFF.

The sample holds one count of this clone. The V gene is TRBV2, the J gene TRBJ2-7; a possible D gene is TRBD1 (6 bases). Germline-derived CDR1 and CDR2 are SNHLY and FYNNEI. Trimming removed 1 base from V and 6 bases from J, with 16 bases in between. This CDR3 spans 15 amino acids. CDR3 loop: CASSEGPRGGGEQYF. The CDR3 DNA sequence: TGTGCCAGCAGTGAAGGTCCCAGGGGCGGTGGCGAGCAGTACTTC.

This rearrangement joins TRBV7-6 to TRBJ1-6, with D unresolved. The CDR3 is 12 residues long. The V end was cut by 4 bases, the J end by 10 bases, with 8 bases between. Germline V lookup: CDR1 SGHVS, CDR2 FNYEAQ. CDR3 DNA: TGTGCCAGCAGCTACTCCGAGTCACCCCTCCACTTT. It encodes CASSYSESPLHF. The variable domain in full, completed from reference TRBV7-6 and TRBJ1-6, reads GAGVSQSPRYKVTKRGQDVALRCDPISGHVSLYWYRQALGQGPEFLTYFNYEAQQDKSGLPNDRFSAERPEGSISTLTIQRTEQRDSAMYRCASSYSESPLHFGNGTRLTVT.

Written as DNA, the CDR3 is TGTGCCAGCAGTTTATCTGGCGGCAGCAATGAGCAGTTCTTC. This codes for CASSLSGGSNEQFF. This chain uses TRBV27 with TRBJ2-1, with no clear D. The CDR3 is made up of 14 amino acids. CDR1 and CDR2 from the germline V gene are MNHEY and SMNVEV (reference sequence). Deletions cut 0 bases from V and 6 bases from J, with 9 bases between.

This clone was picked up a small number of times. The chain is built from TRBV10-3 and TRBJ1-2, with a weak D call TRBD1 (6 bases). CDR3 length: 12 amino acids. V gave up 7 bases and J gave up 8 bases, with 14 bases separating them. Looked up from germline, CDR1 is ENHRY and CDR2 is SYGVKD. The CDR3 bases are TGTGCCATCACCGAGGGGGTTTTCGGCTACACCTTC. Translation: CAITEGVFGYTF.

This sequence joins TRBV7-2 and TRBJ1-4; 7 bases are shared with TRBD1. From germline, CDR1 is SGHTA and CDR2 FQGNSA. V dropped 4 bases and J dropped 8; count of bases not matched to a gene: 10. The length of the CDR3 is 15 residues. The CDR3 region is CASSWETGFSEKLFF. Written as DNA, the CDR3 is TGTGCCAGCAGCTGGGAGACAGGGTTTAGCGAAAAACTGTTTTTT.

The J gene is TRBJ2-1, the V gene TRBV5-1, with a possible D match to TRBD1 (5 bases). CDR1 and CDR2 (germline): SGHRS, YFSETQ. Deletions cut 3 bases from V and 10 bases from J, with 20 bases between. This CDR3 is 15 amino acids long. CDR3 sequence (DNA): TGCGCCAGCAGCTCCCAGGCTACGGGTAGGGGCGAGCAGTTCTTC. Its protein product is CASSSQATGRGEQFF.

This chain uses TRBV27 with TRBJ2-1; D is perhaps TRBD1 (6 bases). This CDR3 is built from 15 residues. Trimming removed 3 bases from V and 8 bases from J, with 17 bases in between. Germline CDR1 reads MNHEY; CDR2 reads SMNVEV (reference sequence). The CDR3, as DNA: TGTGCCAGCAGTTTTGTGGGACAAAGCCTCGATGAGCAGTTCTTC. It translates to CASSFVGQSLDEQFF.

This clone was detected a few times. V usage is TRBV9 and J usage is TRBJ1-6; D remains unclear. CDR1 is SGDLS, CDR2 YYNGEE, per germline. Between the trimmed V and J ends, which lost 7 bases and 8 bases, there was a span of 13 bases. The CDR3 loop spans 13 amino acids. The chain's CDR3 is CASAAFIDSPLHF. Here the CDR3 DNA reads TGTGCCAGCGCGGCATTTATAGATTCACCCCTCCACTTT.

This clone showed up just a few times. This chain joins TRBV5-1 and TRBJ1-2, with D possibly matching TRBD1 (5 bases). V was trimmed by 6 bases and J by 4 bases, leaving 16 bases between them. This CDR3 has 14 amino acids. Germline V CDR1 and CDR2: SGHRS, YFSETQ. CDR3 loop: CASKTDTLLYGYTF. CDR3 nucleotide sequence: TGCGCCAGCAAGACAGATACACTCCTCTATGGCTACACCTTC.

The CDR3 bases are TGTGCCAGCAGCTTAGAGGGACAGGGGCCGATGGGAGCTTTCTTT. Amino acid sequence: CASSLEGQGPMGAFF. J is TRBJ1-1 and V is TRBV11-2; 10 nucleotides match TRBD1. V dropped 0 bases and J dropped 10; count of bases not matched to a gene: 8. This CDR3 is built from 15 residues. CDR1 SGHAT and CDR2 FQNNGV come from the germline V gene.

The chain has TRBV21-1 and TRBJ2-7; TRBD2 is the table's D call, not checked against the DNA. TRBV21-1 is a pseudogene. The CDR3 contains 14 residues. The CDR3 DNA reads TGTGCCAGCAGCACAGCAAGTGCAACTTGCGAGCAGTACTTC. This translates into CASSTASATCEQYF.

The sample holds one count of this clone. The J gene is TRBJ2-1, the V gene TRBV10-2; D remains ambiguous. V gave up 7 bases and J gave up 4 bases, with 11 bases separating them. This CDR3 region has 13 residues. The germline V gene has CDR1 WSHSY and CDR2 SAAADI. In nucleotides, the CDR3 is TGCGCCAGCACCCCCCCCGGGTACAATGAGCAGTTCTTC. Translation: CASTPPGYNEQFF.

J is TRBJ1-5 and V is TRBV7-8, with a weak D call TRBD1 (5 bases). CDR3 length: 14 amino acids. V was pared by 1 base and J by 4 bases, with 8 bases between. Germline CDR1 reads SGHVS; CDR2 reads FQNEAQ. DNA for the CDR3: TGTGCCAGCAGCTTAGGGGGCCGGAATCAGCCCCAGCATTTT. Translation gives CASSLGGRNQPQHF.

The V and J genes are TRBV2 and TRBJ1-1; 8 nucleotides agree with TRBD1. Germline CDR1 and CDR2: SNHLY and FYNNEI. CDR3 length: 14 amino acids. Losses at the gene ends were 8 bases for V and 4 bases for J; bases not matched to a gene: 9. CDR3 in amino acids: CASGLTGVSTEAFF. The CDR3, as DNA: TGTGCCAGCGGCCTGACAGGGGTTAGCACTGAAGCTTTCTTT. Full variable domain (remainder filled in from reference TRBV2 and TRBJ1-1): EPEVTQTPSHQVTQMGQEVILRCVPISNHLYFYWYRQILGQKVEFLVSFYNNEISEKSEIFDDQFSVERPDGSNFTLKIRSTKLEDSAMYFCASGLTGVSTEAFFGQGTRLTVV.

This clone came up a few times. The rearrangement links TRBV6-5 to TRBJ2-2; 10 nucleotides match TRBD2. The ends lost 11 bases at V and 0 bases at J; junction bases unmatched: 6. Germline V gives CDR1 MNHEY, CDR2 SVGAGI. The CDR3 sequence is 15 residues long. CDR3 residues: CAGTSGTTNTGELFF. The CDR3 DNA reads as TGTGCCGGTACTAGCGGGACTACGAACACCGGGGAGCTGTTTTTT.

The chain is built from TRBV7-2 and TRBJ2-1, with unresolved D. Trimming took off 5 bases at V and 3 bases at J, with 8 bases between the two ends. This CDR3 region has 13 residues. Germline CDR1 and CDR2: SGHTA and FQGNSA. The CDR3 DNA reads as TGTGCCAGCAGCCGGAACTACTACAATGAGCAGTTCTTC. Protein product: CASSRNYYNEQFF.

The rearrangement links TRBV16 to TRBJ2-1; TRBD2 agrees at 14 bases. The CDR3 is made up of 19 amino acids. Germline V gene lookup returns CDR1 KGHSY and CDR2 FQNENV. After removal of 4 bases from V and 7 bases from J, the junction contained 15 bases not matched to a gene. CDR3: CASSPLPGLAGDSGNEQFF. The CDR3 nucleotides read TGTGCCAGCAGCCCACTCCCGGGACTAGCGGGAGACAGTGGGAATGAGCAGTTCTTC.

The chain couples TRBV27 to TRBJ2-1, with a tentative D call TRBD1 (6 bases). Germline V CDR1 and CDR2: MNHEY, SMNVEV (reference sequence). The CDR3 length is 15 residues. V lost 9 bases to trimming and J lost 3 bases, with 18 bases between them. For the CDR3, the DNA is TGTGCCAGTTACAGGTCAGGGGCTTTCTACAATGAGCAGTTCTTC. As protein: CASYRSGAFYNEQFF.

This chain connects TRBV7-8 to TRBJ1-5; weak D call: TRBD1 (5 bases). Deletions cut 5 bases from V and 11 bases from J, with 16 bases between. This CDR3 comprises 13 residues. Germline V lookup: CDR1 SGHVS, CDR2 FQNEAQ. Here the CDR3 reads CASSQVGGAAQHF. The CDR3 DNA sequence: TGTGCCAGCAGCCAGGTCGGGGGTGCGGCCCAGCATTTT.

The CDR3 sequence: CSASNNYEQYF. DNA for the CDR3: TGCAGTGCTAGTAACAATTACGAGCAGTACTTC. The J gene is TRBJ2-7, the V gene TRBV20-1; D gene ambiguous. Germline V gene data show CDR1 as DFQATT and CDR2 as SNEGSKA (reference sequence). The V end was cut by 3 bases, the J end by 4 bases, with 7 bases between. The CDR3 consists of 11 residues.